Listed below are T cell receptor beta chains from one sample, sequenced in a study of T cell responses to AZD1222 COVID-19 vaccine. Sequencing was performed with immunoSEQ multiplex PCR; in TCRdb, only in-frame clones are kept and a portion is missing. The profile shows 150,000 or so clones, 80% to 90% of them singletons. Source: peripheral blood, taken on day 0 of AZD1222 vaccination. The receptors stem from an adult in good health. CDR3s include the opening cysteine and the closing phenylalanine or tryptophan. Each record gives: CDR3 protein, CDR3 DNA, V gene, J gene, clone size, D gene. The D gene is left open where the match is weak. Clone size is stated in some rows and not others, as once, few, many or a class when expanded.

cdr3_aa: CASRNRQNSYEQYF
cdr3_nt: TGCGCCAGCAGAAACCGACAGAACAGCTACGAGCAGTACTTC
v_call: TRBV5-1
j_call: TRBJ2-7
clone_size: NA
d_call: NA

cdr3_aa: CASSSPDRGDTGELFF
cdr3_nt: TGTGCCAGCAGTTCTCCGGACAGGGGAGACACCGGGGAGCTGTTTTTT
v_call: TRBV6-2/TRBV6-3
j_call: TRBJ2-2
clone_size: NA
d_call: TRBD1

cdr3_aa: CASSLKGGGEQFF
cdr3_nt: TGTGCCAGCAGCTTGAAGGGAGGAGGTGAGCAGTTCTTC
v_call: TRBV5-4
j_call: TRBJ2-1
clone_size: NA
d_call: NA

cdr3_aa: CATSRGLAGANTGELFF
cdr3_nt: TGTGCCACCAGCAGGGGACTAGCGGGGGCCAACACCGGGGAGCTGTTTTTT
v_call: TRBV15
j_call: TRBJ2-2
clone_size: once
d_call: TRBD2

cdr3_aa: CASSLTGGDNQPQHF
cdr3_nt: TGTGCCAGCAGTCTTACAGGGGGCGACAATCAGCCCCAGCATTTT
v_call: TRBV6-5
j_call: TRBJ1-5
clone_size: NA
d_call: TRBD1

cdr3_aa: CASGGVGGQPQHF
cdr3_nt: TGTGCCAGCGGAGGGGTGGGGGGCCAGCCCCAGCATTTT
v_call: TRBV6-5
j_call: TRBJ1-5
clone_size: NA
d_call: NA

cdr3_aa: CASSIQGYEQYF
cdr3_nt: TGTGCCAGCAGTATACAGGGCTACGAGCAGTACTTC
v_call: TRBV12-3/TRBV12-4
j_call: TRBJ2-7
clone_size: NA
d_call: NA

cdr3_aa: CASSSDSSPLHF
cdr3_nt: TGTGCCAGCAGTTCGGACAGCTCACCCCTCCACTTT
v_call: TRBV25-1
j_call: TRBJ1-6
clone_size: NA
d_call: NA

cdr3_aa: CASSDLRLEGGTDTQYF
cdr3_nt: TGTGCCAGCAGTGATTTGAGACTAGAGGGGGGCACAGATACGCAGTATTTT
v_call: TRBV6-1
j_call: TRBJ2-3
clone_size: NA
d_call: NA

cdr3_aa: CASSSINWDTHNEKLFF
cdr3_nt: TGTGCCAGCAGCTCGATCAACTGGGACACCCACAATGAAAAACTGTTTTTT
v_call: TRBV11-2
j_call: TRBJ1-4
clone_size: NA
d_call: NA

cdr3_aa: CASSQDLGDEAFF
cdr3_nt: TGTGCCAGCAGCCAAGATCTGGGAGACGAAGCTTTCTTT
v_call: TRBV4-2
j_call: TRBJ1-1
clone_size: NA
d_call: NA

cdr3_aa: CASSQVYQQNTEAFF
cdr3_nt: TGCGCCAGCAGCCAAGTCTACCAGCAGAACACTGAAGCTTTCTTT
v_call: TRBV4-3
j_call: TRBJ1-1
clone_size: NA
d_call: NA

cdr3_aa: CASSLVGGAGNTIYF
cdr3_nt: TGTGCCAGCAGCTTAGTTGGGGGCGCTGGAAACACCATATATTTT
v_call: TRBV7-8
j_call: TRBJ1-3
clone_size: NA
d_call: NA

cdr3_aa: CASSVRGTGENEKLFF
cdr3_nt: TGTGCCAGCAGCGTAAGAGGGACAGGGGAAAATGAAAAACTGTTTTTT
v_call: TRBV11-3
j_call: TRBJ1-4
clone_size: NA
d_call: TRBD1

cdr3_aa: CASSAQGGGSPLHF
cdr3_nt: TGCGCCAGCAGCGCACAGGGAGGAGGGTCACCCCTCCACTTT
v_call: TRBV5-1
j_call: TRBJ1-6
clone_size: NA
d_call: NA

cdr3_aa: CASSFTALIRNGDNEQFF
cdr3_nt: TGTGCCAGCAGCTTTACCGCCCTCATCCGCAATGGCGACAATGAGCAGTTCTTC
v_call: TRBV7-6
j_call: TRBJ2-1
clone_size: NA
d_call: NA

cdr3_aa: CASTQGNTIYF
cdr3_nt: TGTGCCAGCACCCAGGGAAACACCATATATTTT
v_call: TRBV6-5
j_call: TRBJ1-3
clone_size: NA
d_call: NA

cdr3_aa: CASSPSPGTLYGYTF
cdr3_nt: TGTGCCAGCTCACCGAGCCCAGGGACCCTCTATGGCTACACCTTC
v_call: TRBV18
j_call: TRBJ1-2
clone_size: NA
d_call: NA

cdr3_aa: CASSSDRGDYGYTF
cdr3_nt: TGTGCCAGCAGTTCCGACAGGGGCGACTATGGCTACACCTTC
v_call: TRBV6-2/TRBV6-3
j_call: TRBJ1-2
clone_size: NA
d_call: TRBD1

cdr3_aa: CASSLALQANTYYEQYF
cdr3_nt: TGTGCCAGCAGCTTAGCGTTGCAGGCCAACACATATTACGAGCAGTACTTC
v_call: TRBV7-9
j_call: TRBJ2-7
clone_size: NA
d_call: NA

cdr3_aa: CASSFRGTASNQPQHF
cdr3_nt: TGTGCCAGTAGTTTTAGGGGGACAGCAAGCAATCAGCCCCAGCATTTT
v_call: TRBV19
j_call: TRBJ1-5
clone_size: NA
d_call: TRBD1

cdr3_aa: CASSPRSGVYGYTF
cdr3_nt: TGTGCCAGCAGCCCCCGGTCGGGCGTCTATGGCTACACCTTC
v_call: TRBV7-9
j_call: TRBJ1-2
clone_size: few
d_call: NA

cdr3_aa: CATSREPTGTTSTDTQYF
cdr3_nt: TGTGCCACCAGCAGAGAACCTACCGGGACAACTAGCACAGATACGCAGTATTTT
v_call: TRBV15
j_call: TRBJ2-3
clone_size: NA
d_call: NA

cdr3_aa: CASTKRGPYNEQFF
cdr3_nt: TGTGCCAGCACCAAGAGGGGGCCGTACAATGAGCAGTTCTTC
v_call: TRBV5-6
j_call: TRBJ2-1
clone_size: NA
d_call: TRBD1

cdr3_aa: CASSAAGYGYTF
cdr3_nt: TGTGCCAGCAGCGCCGCAGGCTATGGCTACACCTTC
v_call: TRBV9
j_call: TRBJ1-2
clone_size: NA
d_call: NA

cdr3_aa: CASSHRNTPGAPYGYTF
cdr3_nt: TGCGCCAGCAGCCACAGGAATACCCCTGGGGCCCCCTATGGCTACACCTTC
v_call: TRBV4-3
j_call: TRBJ1-2
clone_size: NA
d_call: NA